This T cell receptor beta chain came from a study of chemoradiotherapy in HPV16-positive cancers. Background on the study: Candidate HPV-specific T-cell clones and common TCR motifs came from functional assays in two HPV16-positive patients. Notes on the study in general: HPV-responsive T-cell expansion during chemoradiotherapy was linked to improved recurrence-free survival in HPV16-positive patients. Candidate HPV-specific clones and E7-related TCR motifs grew in tumor during treatment.

Repertoires were sampled repeatedly during chemoradiotherapy. Concerning this clone itself: Its antigen remains unidentified.

Repertoires were generated with immunoSEQ multiplex PCR, while TCRdb's copy carries only in-frame clones and drops some. The sample has 25,000 to 35,000 clones, more than 80% seen once. The TCR comes from a human donor with HPV-associated anogenital cancer. Sample: blood, taken from a patient who underwent chemoradiotherapy.

The CDR3 reads CASSPGTGSSEAFF. CDR3 coding DNA: TGCGCCAGCAGTCCCGGGACAGGGTCATCGGAAGCTTTCTTT. The chain uses TRBV5-1 and TRBJ1-1, with 9 bases lining up with TRBD1. The CDR3 covers 14 residues. V was pared by 5 bases and J by 8 bases, with 10 bases of the junction left unmatched. Germline V gives CDR1 SGHRS, CDR2 YFSETQ.